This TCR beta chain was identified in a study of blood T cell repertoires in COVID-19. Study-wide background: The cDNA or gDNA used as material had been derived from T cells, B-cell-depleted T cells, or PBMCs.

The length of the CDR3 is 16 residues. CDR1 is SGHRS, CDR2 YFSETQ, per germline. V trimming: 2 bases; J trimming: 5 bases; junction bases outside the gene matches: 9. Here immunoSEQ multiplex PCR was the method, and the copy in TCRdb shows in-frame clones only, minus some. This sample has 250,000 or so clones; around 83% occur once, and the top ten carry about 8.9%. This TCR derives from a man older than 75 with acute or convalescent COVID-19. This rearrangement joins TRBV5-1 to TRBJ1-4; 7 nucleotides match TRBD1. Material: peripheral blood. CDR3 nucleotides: TGCGCCAGCAGCTTTACAGGGGAGGTCAGCAATGAAAAACTGTTTTTT. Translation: CASSFTGEVSNEKLFF.